The clone carrying this T cell receptor (beta chain) occurred a few times. Its antigen is still unknown. A second PCR, run for 7 to 11 cycles, used a sample-barcoded 5' primer plus a J-beta primer mix. From the 5' RACE reads, TCRdb called clonotypes with MiXCR, one entry per CDR3 protein. The data hold about 1.6 million distinct CDR3 sequences, with around 36% observed a single time. These data come from a study of blood T cells in healthy people across ages. Overall study results and limits: Conclusively comparing naive with antigen-experienced cells was impossible with unsorted PBMCs. As naive T cell percentage varied, TCR beta diversity correlated strongly with it.

The germline CDR1 and CDR2 sequences are MNHEY and SVGAGI. V gave up 8 bases and J gave up 5 bases; unmatched junction bases: 9. This CDR3 contains 13 residues. What was sequenced was blood. The sequence was collected from a woman between 25 and 40 years old in good health. The rearrangement links TRBV6-5 to TRBJ2-7; 7 bases line up with TRBD2. The CDR3: CASAPGGTHEQYF. CDR3 in DNA: TGTGCCAGCGCCCCGGGGGGAACCCACGAGCAGTACTTC.